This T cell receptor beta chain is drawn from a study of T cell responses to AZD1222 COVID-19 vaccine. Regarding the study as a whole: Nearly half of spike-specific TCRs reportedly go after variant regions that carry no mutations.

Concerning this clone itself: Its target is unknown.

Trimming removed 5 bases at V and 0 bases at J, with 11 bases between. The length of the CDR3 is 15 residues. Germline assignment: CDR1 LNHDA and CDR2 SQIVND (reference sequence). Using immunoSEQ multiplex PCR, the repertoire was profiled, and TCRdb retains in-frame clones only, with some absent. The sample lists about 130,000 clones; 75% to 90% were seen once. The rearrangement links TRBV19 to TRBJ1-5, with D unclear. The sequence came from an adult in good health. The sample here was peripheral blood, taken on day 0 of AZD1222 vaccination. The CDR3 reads CASSSKLYSNQPQHF. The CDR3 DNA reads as TGTGCCAGTAGTTCGAAGCTATATAGCAATCAGCCCCAGCATTTT.